Shown below are 30 T cell receptor beta chains from a single sample sequenced in a study of identical twins. TCRdb processed the 5' RACE reads anew with MiXCR; each CDR3 protein has one entry. The repertoire holds some 1,700,000 distinct CDR3 sequences, with around a third as singletons. The sequencing input was cord blood. These receptors came from a newborn girl in good health.

This clonotype was found a few times. The gene calls are TRBV7-8 and TRBJ2-4, with 7 bases aligning to TRBD1. The end of the DNA fits TRBJ2-7 better, so the J call may be wrong. In germline, CDR1 is SGHVS, CDR2 FQNEAQ. The CDR3 is 14 amino acids. CDR3 loop: CASSRGQLMDEQYF. The CDR3 DNA is TGTGCCAGCAGCCGGGGACAGCTCATGGACGAGCAGTACTTC.

This clonotype was picked up one time. The chain combines TRBV12-3 or TRBV12-4 with TRBJ2-1; 10 nucleotides line up with TRBD2. Trimming at V came to 0 bases and at J to 7 bases, leaving 3 bases not matched to a gene. The CDR3 length is 15 residues. DNA for the CDR3: TGTGCCAGCAGTTTAGCTAGCGGGAGGTTGAATGAGCAGTTCTTC. Amino acids: CASSLASGRLNEQFF.

This chain's CDR3 is CASSLAYQGTEAFF. Here the CDR3 DNA reads TGCGCCAGCAGCTTGGCCTATCAGGGGACTGAAGCTTTCTTT. V and J are TRBV5-1 and TRBJ1-1, with a possible D match to TRBD1 (6 bases). V lost 0 bases and J 5 bases, leaving 11 bases between the germline ends. Per the germline V gene, CDR1 is SGHRS and CDR2 is YFSETQ. The length of the CDR3 is 14 residues. The whole variable domain, remainder taken from reference TRBV5-1 and TRBJ1-1, is KAGVTQTPRYLIKTRGQQVTLSCSPISGHRSVSWYQQTPGQGLQFLFEYFSETQRNKGNFPGRFSGRQFSNSRSEMNVSTLELGDSALYLCASSLAYQGTEAFFGQGTRLTVV.

In its sample, this clonotype was seen a few times. This rearrangement joins TRBV20-1 to TRBJ2-3, with a possible D match to TRBD2 (6 bases). Trimming cost V 6 bases and J 2 bases, with 15 bases left between them. The CDR3 is 14 amino acids. Germline V gene lookup returns CDR1 DFQATT and CDR2 SNEGSKA (reference sequence). Here the CDR3 DNA reads TGCAGTGCGAGCGCGCGGGGATACACAGATACGCAGTATTTT. Protein sequence: CSASARGYTDTQYF.

This chain links TRBV19 with TRBJ2-7; TRBD2 might be the D (5 bases). This CDR3 region has 14 residues. Trimming left V 6 bases short and J 1 base short, with 13 bases between. The V gene's germline CDR1 is LNHDA and CDR2 SQIVND (reference sequence). CDR3 in amino acids: CASSAGPTSYEQYF. The CDR3 DNA reads as TGTGCCAGTAGCGCGGGTCCCACTTCCTACGAGCAGTACTTC.

V is TRBV5-1 and J is TRBJ2-3; perhaps TRBD1 as D (6 bases). The CDR3 sequence is 18 residues long. CDR1 and CDR2 (germline): SGHRS, YFSETQ. Trimming took 0 bases from V and 1 from J, leaving 18 bases between them. The CDR3 DNA reads TGCGCCAGCAGCTTGGGGGCACAGGGCATTCGGGGCACAGATACGCAGTATTTT. Translating gives CASSLGAQGIRGTDTQYF.

This clonotype was counted between two and nine times. The genes are TRBV5-1 and TRBJ1-2; 11 bases are a match to TRBD1. V gave up 7 bases and J gave up 5 bases; unmatched junction bases: 10. CDR3 length: 15 residues. Germline CDR1 SGHRS, CDR2 YFSETQ. CDR3 bases: TGCGCCAGCGAAGGGACAGGGGGAACGGGATATGGCTACACCTTC. It encodes CASEGTGGTGYGYTF.

The table lists this clonotype with a few counts. This sequence joins TRBV6-6 and TRBJ1-2, with 9 bases matching TRBD1. The V segment lost 5 bases and the J segment 2 bases; nucleotides outside the gene matches: 3. CDR1 and CDR2 from the germline V gene are MNHNY and SVGAGI (reference sequence). The CDR3 is 14 residues long. The CDR3 loop reads CASSRQGDNYGYTF. The CDR3 DNA reads as TGTGCCAGCAGTCGACAGGGGGACAACTATGGCTACACCTTC.

The chain employs TRBV6-2 or TRBV6-3 and TRBJ2-4, with 7 bases fitting TRBD2. Germline V gives CDR1 MNHEY, CDR2 SVGEGT. The CDR3 extends over 17 amino acids. J was trimmed by 0 bases and V by 7 bases; bases with no gene match: 12. The CDR3 here is CASNDIGERGAKNIQYF. The CDR3 DNA follows: TGTGCCAGCAACGACATTGGCGAGCGGGGAGCCAAAAACATTCAGTACTTC.

The genes are TRBV7-9 and TRBJ1-2, with 8 positions matching TRBD1. With V trimmed by 4 bases and J by 12 bases, 7 bases remained unmatched. CDR1 and CDR2 from the germline V gene are SEHNR and FQNEAQ (reference sequence). The CDR3 loop spans 12 amino acids. Here the CDR3 reads CASSSRTGMDTF. CDR3 coding DNA: TGTGCCAGCAGCTCCAGGACAGGGATGGACACCTTC.

Note on this clonotype: A clone one base away is much larger, so this may be a read error. The chain employs TRBV20-1 and TRBJ1-1, with 10 bases fitting TRBD1. The V and J ends lost 5 bases and 3 bases, in that order; junction bases with no gene match: 0. CDR1 is DFQATT, CDR2 SNEGSKA, per germline (reference sequence). The CDR3 consists of 12 residues. CDR3 loop: CSADRGHTEAFF. The CDR3 DNA reads TGCAGTGCTGACAGGGGGCACACTGAAGCTTTCTTT.

The chain has TRBV10-3 and TRBJ1-4, with D tentatively TRBD1 (5 bases). There are 13 residues in the CDR3. Per the germline V gene, CDR1 is ENHRY and CDR2 is SYGVKD. V gave up 6 bases and J gave up 1 base, with 6 bases separating them. CDR3 protein: CAIRDKTNEKLFF. CDR3 DNA: TGTGCCATCAGGGACAAAACTAATGAAAAACTGTTTTTT.

A few counts support this clonotype. The chain uses TRBV20-1 and TRBJ2-6; unclear D gene. The V end was cut by 6 bases, the J end by 7 bases, with 10 bases between. Germline V gene lookup returns CDR1 DFQATT and CDR2 SNEGSKA (reference sequence). The CDR3 totals 12 residues. CDR3 bases: TGCAGTGCCACAAGGAGCGCCAACGTCCTGACTTTC. Protein sequence: CSATRSANVLTF.

In this sample, this clonotype turned up a few times. The chain has TRBV5-1 and TRBJ2-3, with 12 bases matching TRBD2. V gave up 4 bases and J gave up 4 bases; unmatched junction bases: 4. CDR3 size: 15 residues. Germline loops: CDR1 SGHRS, CDR2 YFSETQ. The CDR3 DNA sequence: TGCGCCAGCAGCATCGGGACTAGCGGGCCAGATACGCAGTATTTT. It is translated as CASSIGTSGPDTQYF.

This chain connects TRBV25-1 to TRBJ2-1; D is unclear. The end of the DNA aligns better with TRBJ2-7, so the J call may be wrong. Germline values: CDR1 MGHDK, CDR2 SYGVNS. The CDR3 totals 15 residues. The CDR3 protein is CASSDGVSSYNEQYF. In DNA, the CDR3 is TGTGCCAGCAGTGATGGGGTAAGCTCCTACAATGAGCAGTACTTC.

This clonotype was detected many times. The chain combines TRBV3-1 with TRBJ2-1; 9 nucleotides agree with TRBD2. The V gene end was trimmed by 4 bases and the J gene end by 4 bases; junction bases not matched to a gene: 8. Germline V gives CDR1 LGHDT, CDR2 YNNKEL (reference sequence). The CDR3 length is 16 residues. The CDR3 DNA sequence: TGTGCCAGCAGCCGAGGGACTAGCCAATTATACAATGAGCAGTTCTTC. Translated: CASSRGTSQLYNEQFF.

The chain combines TRBV3-1 with TRBJ1-2, with D possibly matching TRBD1 (6 bases). The V end lost 4 bases, the J end lost 0 bases, and 12 bases lay between the germline ends. CDR3 size: 15 residues. Germline V gives CDR1 LGHDT, CDR2 YNNKEL (reference sequence). The CDR3 DNA follows: TGTGCCAGCAGCCTACAGGGAAGCTCTAACTATGGCTACACCTTC. It codes for CASSLQGSSNYGYTF.

The rearrangement links TRBV5-1 to TRBJ2-1, with TRBD1 matching 9 bases. Germline V lookup: CDR1 SGHRS, CDR2 YFSETQ. The CDR3 loop spans 14 amino acids. With 4 bases clipped from V and 10 bases from J, the junction kept 9 bases outside the gene matches. This chain's CDR3 is CASSHGQGREEQFF. CDR3 nucleotide sequence: TGCGCCAGCAGCCATGGACAGGGGCGCGAGGAGCAGTTCTTC.

This clonotype was seen ten or more times. This sequence joins TRBV27 and TRBJ2-7; no reliable D call. The germline V gene has CDR1 MNHEY and CDR2 SMNVEV (reference sequence). The CDR3 extends over 17 amino acids. Trimming took off 5 bases at V and 2 bases at J, with 22 bases between the two ends. CDR3: CASSPYYVDSKTYEQYF. CDR3 in DNA: TGTGCCAGCAGTCCCTATTACGTCGATAGTAAGACCTACGAGCAGTACTTC.

This clonotype was seen more than once but under ten times. The V gene is TRBV7-9, the J gene TRBJ2-1; 7 nucleotides match TRBD2. The CDR3 covers 12 residues. V shed 10 bases and J 13 bases; nucleotides not matched to a gene: 13. Germline V gene sequence: CDR1 SEHNR, CDR2 FQNEAQ (reference sequence). The CDR3 protein is CATTTTTGGQFF. The CDR3 DNA is TGTGCCACCACCACAACGACGGGAGGACAGTTCTTC. Filled out from reference TRBV7-9 and TRBJ2-1, the complete variable domain reads DTGVSQNPRHKITKRGQNVTFRCDPISEHNRLYWYRQTLGQGPEFLTYFQNEAQLEKSRLLSDRFSAERPKGSFSTLEIQRTEQGDSAMYLCATTTTTGGQFFGPGTRLTVL.

This chain uses TRBV11-3 with TRBJ2-4, with no clear D. The J call may be faulty, since TRBJ2-7 better matches the DNA end. CDR3 length equals 13 residues. The germline V gene encodes CDR1 SGHNT and CDR2 YENEEA. CDR3 loop: CASSLVPSGEQYF. In DNA, the CDR3 is TGTGCCAGCAGCTTAGTTCCCTCCGGCGAGCAGTACTTC.

The chain recombines TRBV9 with TRBJ2-1; a weak D match, TRBD1 (6 bases). Germline CDR1 reads SGDLS; CDR2 reads YYNGEE. Trimming pared 1 base from V and 9 bases from J, leaving 11 bases between. This CDR3 has 13 amino acids. The CDR3, as DNA: TGTGCCAGCAGCGTAACAGGGTCCCGTGAGCAGTTCTTC. Its protein product is CASSVTGSREQFF.

The V gene is TRBV2, the J gene TRBJ1-1; 7 nucleotides align to TRBD1. After removal of 10 bases from V and 5 bases from J, the junction contained 10 bases not matched to a gene. The CDR3 is 13 residues long. CDR1 and CDR2 from the germline V gene are SNHLY and FYNNEI. CDR3 DNA sequence: TGTGCCATCGCCGACAGGGTAGGGACTGAAGCTTTCTTT. Translated: CAIADRVGTEAFF.

The chain recombines TRBV11-3 with TRBJ2-7; 11 bases are a match to TRBD2. CDR1 and CDR2 (germline): SGHNT, YENEEA. The V gene end was trimmed by 5 bases and the J gene end by 5 bases; junction bases not matched to a gene: 5. The CDR3 extends over 14 amino acids. The chain's CDR3 is CASSRSGRANEQYF. CDR3 sequence (DNA): TGTGCCAGCAGCCGTAGCGGGAGGGCCAACGAGCAGTACTTC.

The chain couples TRBV20-1 to TRBJ2-5; 7 positions match TRBD2. The V gene end was trimmed by 1 base and the J gene end by 7 bases; junction bases not matched to a gene: 15. This CDR3 is built from 16 residues. Per the germline V gene, CDR1 is DFQATT and CDR2 is SNEGSKA (reference sequence). The CDR3 nucleotides are TGCAGTGCTAGAGTTGGGCTAGCGGAGAAGAGGGGGACCCAGTACTTC. Protein sequence: CSARVGLAEKRGTQYF.

V is TRBV11-2 and J is TRBJ2-5; a possible D gene is TRBD2 (5 bases). This CDR3 has 13 amino acids. V was pared by 4 bases and J by 11 bases, with 17 bases between. Germline V gives CDR1 SGHAT, CDR2 FQNNGV. CDR3 sequence (DNA): TGTGCCAGCAGCTACTTTATTAGCGATGAGCAGTACTTC. The encoded protein is CASSYFISDEQYF.

This clonotype occurred many times. The V call is TRBV10-3, the J call TRBJ2-1, with a tentative D call TRBD2 (6 bases). Per germline, CDR1 ENHRY and CDR2 SYGVKD. The CDR3 has 16 amino acids. V lost 4 bases to trimming and J lost 0 bases, with 13 bases between them. CDR3 nucleotide sequence: TGTGCCATCAGTGGGGGACTTTCCAGCTCCTACAATGAGCAGTTCTTC. Its protein is CAISGGLSSSYNEQFF.

V is TRBV10-3 and J is TRBJ2-7, with 8 bases that match TRBD2. The CDR3 loop spans 13 amino acids. Germline trimming cut 8 bases from V and 2 bases from J; bases unmatched to any gene: 5. From germline, CDR1 is ENHRY and CDR2 SYGVKD. The CDR3 loop is CAISTSVTYEQYF. In DNA form, the CDR3 reads TGTGCCATCTCGACTAGCGTTACCTACGAGCAGTACTTC.

The gene calls are TRBV6-2 or TRBV6-3 and TRBJ2-4, with D tentatively TRBD2 (6 bases). The CDR3 spans 15 residues. The V and J ends lost 6 bases and 13 bases respectively, with 25 bases between them. From germline, CDR1 is MNHEY and CDR2 SVGEGT. CDR3 protein: CASSPRDFLYNEQYF. The CDR3 region has the DNA TGTGCCAGCAGCCCCCGGGACTTCCTCTACAATGAGCAGTACTTC.

The chain couples TRBV6-2 or TRBV6-3 to TRBJ1-2, with a tentative D call TRBD1 (5 bases). Germline loops: CDR1 MNHEY, CDR2 SVGEGT. V dropped 0 bases and J dropped 0 bases, with 11 bases sitting between them. This CDR3 has 16 amino acids. CDR3 in amino acids: CASSYSNTGANYGYTF. The CDR3 DNA follows: TGTGCCAGCAGTTACTCGAATACAGGCGCTAACTATGGCTACACCTTC.